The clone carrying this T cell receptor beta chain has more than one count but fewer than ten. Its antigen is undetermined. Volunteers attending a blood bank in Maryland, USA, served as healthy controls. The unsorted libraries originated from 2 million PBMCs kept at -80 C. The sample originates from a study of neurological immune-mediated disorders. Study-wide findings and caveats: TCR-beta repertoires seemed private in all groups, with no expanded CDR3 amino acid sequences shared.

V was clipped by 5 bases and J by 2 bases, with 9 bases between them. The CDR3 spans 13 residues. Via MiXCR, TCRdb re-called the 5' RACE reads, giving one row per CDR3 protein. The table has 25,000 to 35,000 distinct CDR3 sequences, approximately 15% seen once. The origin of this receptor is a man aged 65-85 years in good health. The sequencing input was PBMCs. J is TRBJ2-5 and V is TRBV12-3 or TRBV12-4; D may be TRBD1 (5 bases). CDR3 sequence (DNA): TGTGCCAGCAGTCGACAGTTACAAGAGACCCAGTACTTC. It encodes CASSRQLQETQYF.